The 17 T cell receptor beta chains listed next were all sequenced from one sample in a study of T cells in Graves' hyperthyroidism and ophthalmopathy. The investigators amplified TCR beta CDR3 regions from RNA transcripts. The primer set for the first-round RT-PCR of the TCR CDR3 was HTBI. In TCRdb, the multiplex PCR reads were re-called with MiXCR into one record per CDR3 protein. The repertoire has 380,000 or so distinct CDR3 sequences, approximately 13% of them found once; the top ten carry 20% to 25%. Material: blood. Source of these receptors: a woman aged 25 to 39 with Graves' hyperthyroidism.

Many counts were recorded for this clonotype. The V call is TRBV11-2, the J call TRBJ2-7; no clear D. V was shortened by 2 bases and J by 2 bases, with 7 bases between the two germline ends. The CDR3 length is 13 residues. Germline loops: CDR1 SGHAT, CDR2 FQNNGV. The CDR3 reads CASSLQPAYEQYF. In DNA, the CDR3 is TGTGCCAGCAGCTTACAACCCGCCTACGAGCAGTACTTC.

CDR3 bases: TGTGCCTGGAACCTAGGGGGTGATCAGCCCCAGCATTTT. Translated, it gives CAWNLGGDQPQHF. V and J are TRBV30 and TRBJ1-5, with a tentative D call TRBD1 (6 bases). Trimming removed 4 bases from V and 5 bases from J, with 12 bases in between. The length of the CDR3 is 13 residues. Germline values: CDR1 GTSNPN, CDR2 SVGIG (reference sequence).

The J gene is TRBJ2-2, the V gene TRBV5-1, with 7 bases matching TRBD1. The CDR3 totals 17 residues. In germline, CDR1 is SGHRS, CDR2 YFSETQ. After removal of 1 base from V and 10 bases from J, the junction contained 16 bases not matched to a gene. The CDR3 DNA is TGCGCCAGCAGCTTGACCCGGGACAGCAAACAACCGACGGAGCTGTTTTTT. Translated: CASSLTRDSKQPTELFF.

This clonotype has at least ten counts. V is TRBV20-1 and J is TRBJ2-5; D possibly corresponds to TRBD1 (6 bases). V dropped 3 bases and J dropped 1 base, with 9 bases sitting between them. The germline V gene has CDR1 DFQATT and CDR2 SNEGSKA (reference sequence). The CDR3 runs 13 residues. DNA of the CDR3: TGCAGTGCTAGGAGGGGGACCCAAGAGACCCAGTACTTC. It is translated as CSARRGTQETQYF.

The CDR3 sequence: CASSPQTSRSYEQYF. CDR3 in DNA: TGTGCCAGCAGTCCACAGACTAGCAGATCCTACGAGCAGTACTTC. The J gene is TRBJ2-7, the V gene TRBV28; TRBD2 agrees at 7 bases. The V gene's germline CDR1 is MDHEN and CDR2 SYDVKM. CDR3 length: 15 amino acids. J was trimmed by 1 base and V by 5 bases; bases with no gene match: 8.

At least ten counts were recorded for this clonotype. The CDR3 region is CASSYTGALWQQYF. In DNA, the CDR3 is TGTGCCAGCAGCTACACCGGGGCTCTCTGGCAGCAGTACTTC. The chain recombines TRBV6-2 or TRBV6-3 with TRBJ2-7, with D possibly being TRBD1 or TRBD2 (5 bases each). Trimming shortened V by 6 bases and J by 8 bases, and 20 bases separated the two germline ends. Germline assignment: CDR1 MNHEY and CDR2 SVGEGT. CDR3 length: 14 amino acids.

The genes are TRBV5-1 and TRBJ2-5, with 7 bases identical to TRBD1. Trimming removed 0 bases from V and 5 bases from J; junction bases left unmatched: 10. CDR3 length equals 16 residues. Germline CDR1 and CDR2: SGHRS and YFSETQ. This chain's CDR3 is CASSLGDRSPAETQYF. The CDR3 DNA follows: TGCGCCAGCAGCTTGGGGGACAGATCCCCCGCGGAGACCCAGTACTTC.

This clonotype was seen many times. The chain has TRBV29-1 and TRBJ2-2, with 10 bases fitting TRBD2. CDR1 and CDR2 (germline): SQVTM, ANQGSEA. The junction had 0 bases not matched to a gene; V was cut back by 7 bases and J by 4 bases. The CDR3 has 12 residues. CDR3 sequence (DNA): TGCAGCGGACTAGCGGGCACCGGGGAGCTGTTTTTT. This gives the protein CSGLAGTGELFF.

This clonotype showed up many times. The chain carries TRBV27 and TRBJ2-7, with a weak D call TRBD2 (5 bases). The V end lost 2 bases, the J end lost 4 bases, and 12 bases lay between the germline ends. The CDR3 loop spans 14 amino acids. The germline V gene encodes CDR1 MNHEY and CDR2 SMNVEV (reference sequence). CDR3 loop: CASSLLTGSYEQYF. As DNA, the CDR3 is TGTGCCAGCAGTTTACTGACGGGGTCTTACGAGCAGTACTTC.

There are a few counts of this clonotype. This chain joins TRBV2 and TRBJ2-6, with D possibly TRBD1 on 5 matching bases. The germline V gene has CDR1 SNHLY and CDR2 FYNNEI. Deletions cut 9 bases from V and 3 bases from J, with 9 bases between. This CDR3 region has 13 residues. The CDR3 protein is CASQGSGANVLTF. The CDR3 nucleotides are TGTGCCAGTCAGGGAAGTGGGGCCAACGTCCTGACTTTC.

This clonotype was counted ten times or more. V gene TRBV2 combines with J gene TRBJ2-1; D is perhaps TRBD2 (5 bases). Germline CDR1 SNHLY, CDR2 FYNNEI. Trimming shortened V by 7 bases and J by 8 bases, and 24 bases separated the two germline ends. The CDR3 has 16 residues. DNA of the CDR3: TGTGCCAGCATTGTTTTATATCCTCCGGGGTCCCATGAGCAGTTCTTC. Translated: CASIVLYPPGSHEQFF.

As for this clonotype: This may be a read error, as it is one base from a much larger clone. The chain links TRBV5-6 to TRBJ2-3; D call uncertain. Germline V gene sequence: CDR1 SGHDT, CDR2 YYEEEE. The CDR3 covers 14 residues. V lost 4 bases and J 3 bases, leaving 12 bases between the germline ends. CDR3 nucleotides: TGTGCCAGCAGCCCCAACCCGGTTACAGATACGCAGTATTTT. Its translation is CASSPNPVTDTQYF.

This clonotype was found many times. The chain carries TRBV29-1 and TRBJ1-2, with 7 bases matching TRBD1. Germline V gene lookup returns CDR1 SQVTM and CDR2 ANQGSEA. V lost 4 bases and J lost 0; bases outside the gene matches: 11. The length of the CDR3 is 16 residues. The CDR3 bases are TGCAGCGTTGCTCCCTCGGGCAGGGGGGCTAACTATGGCTACACCTTC. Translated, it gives CSVAPSGRGANYGYTF.

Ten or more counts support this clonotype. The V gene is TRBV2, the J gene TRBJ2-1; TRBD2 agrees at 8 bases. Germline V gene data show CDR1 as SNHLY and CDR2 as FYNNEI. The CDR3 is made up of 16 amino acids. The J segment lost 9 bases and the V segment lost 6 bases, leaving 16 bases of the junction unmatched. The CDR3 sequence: CASRKLAAAGGGEQFF. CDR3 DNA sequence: TGTGCCAGCAGAAAACTAGCGGCCGCTGGGGGCGGTGAGCAGTTCTTC.

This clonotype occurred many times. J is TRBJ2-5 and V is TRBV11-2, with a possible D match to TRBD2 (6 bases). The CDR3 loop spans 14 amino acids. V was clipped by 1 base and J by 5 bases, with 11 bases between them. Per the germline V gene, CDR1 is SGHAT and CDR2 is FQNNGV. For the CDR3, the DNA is TGTGCCAGCAGCTTAGCGGGAGTTGTCGAGACCCAGTACTTC. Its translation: CASSLAGVVETQYF.

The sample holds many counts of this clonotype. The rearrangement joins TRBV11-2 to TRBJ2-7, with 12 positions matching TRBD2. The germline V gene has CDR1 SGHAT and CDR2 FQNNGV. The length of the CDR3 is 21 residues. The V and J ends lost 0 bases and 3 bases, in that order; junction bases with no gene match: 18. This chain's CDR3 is CASSLEEEGRGGLAGYYEQYF. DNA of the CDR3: TGTGCCAGCAGCTTAGAGGAAGAGGGCAGGGGAGGACTAGCGGGGTACTACGAGCAGTACTTC.

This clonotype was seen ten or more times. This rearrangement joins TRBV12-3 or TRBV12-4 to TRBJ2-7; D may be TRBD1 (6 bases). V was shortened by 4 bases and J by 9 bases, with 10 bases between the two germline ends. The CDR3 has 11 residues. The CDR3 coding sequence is TGTGCCAGCAGTTCCGGGACAAGGCAGTACTTC. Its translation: CASSSGTRQYF.